What follows is one T cell receptor (beta chain) and its context. This record comes from a study of T cells in Graves' hyperthyroidism and ophthalmopathy. Amplification targeted TCR beta CDR3 regions from RNA transcripts. HTBI primers were the set used in a first-round RT-PCR of the TCR CDR3. Using its own MiXCR run on the multiplex PCR reads, TCRdb lists one record per CDR3 protein. The data show 92,000 or so distinct CDR3 sequences, with around 50% seen just once and roughly a quarter held by the top ten. The CDR3 contains 12 residues. Germline trimming cut 5 bases from V and 6 bases from J; bases unmatched to any gene: 1. Germline values: CDR1 SGHTA, CDR2 FQGNSA.

The sequence was collected from a woman in her thirties or forties with Graves' hyperthyroidism. Input material: blood. The chain links TRBV7-2 to TRBJ2-7, with 10 bases that match TRBD2. The CDR3 region has the DNA TGTGCCAGCAGCCGGACTAGCGGCGAGCAGTACTTC. The encoded protein is CASSRTSGEQYF. The entire variable domain, with the rest obtained from reference TRBV7-2 and TRBJ2-7, is as follows: GAGVSQSPSNKVTEKGKDVELRCDPISGHTALYWYRQSLGQGLEFLIYFQGNSAPDKSGLPSDRFSAERTGGSVSTLTIQRTQQEDSAVYLCASSRTSGEQYFGPGTRLTVT.